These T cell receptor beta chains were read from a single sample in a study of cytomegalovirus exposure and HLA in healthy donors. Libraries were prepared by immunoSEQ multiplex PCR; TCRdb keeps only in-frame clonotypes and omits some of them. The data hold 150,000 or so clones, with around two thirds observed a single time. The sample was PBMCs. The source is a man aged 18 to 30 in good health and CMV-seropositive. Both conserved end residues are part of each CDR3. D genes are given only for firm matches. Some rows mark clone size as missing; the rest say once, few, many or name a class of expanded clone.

TGTGCCAGCAGTGATCTTCCCCAGGGCGAAGCTTTCTTT CASSDLPQGEAFF 13 TRBJ1-1 - - TRBV25-1
TGTGCCAGCAGCCACGAGGGACAGGGACAGCCCCAGCATTTT CASSHEGQGQPQHF 14 TRBJ1-5 - TRBD1 TRBV6-1
TGTGCCAGCAGCAAAGTCCCGGGTAGTGGGCAGTACTTC CASSKVPGSGQYF 13 TRBJ2-7 - - TRBV21-1
TGTGCCAGCAGCCCTCACCGGGACTTCATCAATGAGCAGTTCTTC CASSPHRDFINEQFF 15 TRBJ2-1 - - TRBV9
TGTGCCAGCAGTTTTGACAGGGGAAGTGAAGCTTTCTTT CASSFDRGSEAFF 13 TRBJ1-1 few TRBD1 TRBV6-6
TGTGCCAGCAGTTTATACGGCCGGAGCTCCTACAATGAGCAGTTCTTC CASSLYGRSSYNEQFF 16 TRBJ2-1 - - TRBV27
TGTGCCTGGAGTAGGCCAGGGGGCGTCTATGGCTACACCTTC CAWSRPGGVYGYTF 14 TRBJ1-2 few TRBD1 TRBV30
TGTGCCAGCAGCGGTATGACAGGGGCCGCCGTTGGGGCCCAGCATTTT CASSGMTGAAVGAQHF 16 TRBJ1-5 - TRBD1 TRBV7-2
TGTGCCAGCAGTGTTGGAGAGAACACTGAAGCTTTCTTT CASSVGENTEAFF 13 TRBJ1-1 - - TRBV2
TGTGCCGGATCAGGGCGGGGCGGTACGGGAGAGACCCAGTACTTC CAGSGRGGTGETQYF 15 TRBJ2-5 - - TRBV2
TGTGCCTGGACCCCTGGGGGGACAGGGCACTCACCCCTCCACTTT CAWTPGGTGHSPLHF 15 TRBJ1-6 - TRBD1 TRBV30
TGTGCCAGCTCACCACTTGTACAGCTACTGGGTGGCTACACCTTC CASSPLVQLLGGYTF 15 TRBJ1-2 - - TRBV18
TGTGCCAGTAGTCTGGACCGACAGACAACTAATGAAAAACTGTTTTTT CASSLDRQTTNEKLFF 16 TRBJ1-4 - - TRBV19
TGTGCCAGCTCACTCGGGAGTCGAGGGGATCAGCCCCAGCATTTT CASSLGSRGDQPQHF 15 TRBJ1-5 - - TRBV18
TGTGCCAGCCGCCCGGAGGGGAACTACGAGCAGTACTTC CASRPEGNYEQYF 13 TRBJ2-7 - - TRBV27
TGCAGCGTTTCGAAAGGACAGGGCGATGGCTACACCTTC CSVSKGQGDGYTF 13 TRBJ1-2 once TRBD1 TRBV29-1
TGTGCCAGCAGCGTAGCTAGCGGGACAGGGGGCGCAGGGTATAATGAAAAACTGTTTTTT CASSVASGTGGAGYNEKLFF 20 TRBJ1-4 - TRBD1 TRBV9
TGTGCCAGCAAGAACGGAGGGATTGCAACTAATGAAAAACTGTTTTTT CASKNGGIATNEKLFF 16 TRBJ1-4 once - TRBV28
TGTGCCAGCAGCTTGGTGGGGGGATCTGGGGCCAACGTCCTGACTTTC CASSLVGGSGANVLTF 16 TRBJ2-6 - - TRBV5-6
TGCGCCAGCAGCCAAGTATTCGGGACTAGCGGGATCTACGAGCAGTACTTC CASSQVFGTSGIYEQYF 17 TRBJ2-7 once TRBD2 TRBV4-3
TGCAGCCCCCAGCTTTTCGCGGACACTGAAGCTTTCTTT CSPQLFADTEAFF 13 TRBJ1-1 once - TRBV29-1
TGTGCCAGCAGCTTAGGCCACGTGGGGACAGTCTCCTACGAGCAGTACTTC CASSLGHVGTVSYEQYF 17 TRBJ2-7 - TRBD1 TRBV13
TGTGCCAGCAGCTCCAGGGGGTCCACTGAAGCTTTCTTT CASSSRGSTEAFF 13 TRBJ1-1 - TRBD1 TRBV11-3
TGCGCCAGCAGCTCCCTGTGGCCCAGTTACAATGAGCAGTTCTTC CASSSLWPSYNEQFF 15 TRBJ2-1 - - TRBV5-1
TGCGCCAGCAGCCAAGCCCCTAGCGGGAGGGTCACCGGGGAGCTGTTTTTT CASSQAPSGRVTGELFF 17 TRBJ2-2 - TRBD2 TRBV4-1
TGTGCCAGCAGCTTAGGACAGGGTGAGACCCAGTACTTC CASSLGQGETQYF 13 TRBJ2-5 - TRBD1 TRBV7-3
TGTGCCTGGAGTGCACAAAATTACGAGCAGTACTTC CAWSAQNYEQYF 12 TRBJ2-7 - - TRBV30
TGTGCCAGCAGCCCTAGTGGACTAGCGGGGGGCGAGAACTACAATGAGCAGTTCTTC CASSPSGLAGGENYNEQFF 19 TRBJ2-1 - TRBD2 TRBV7-9
TGTGCCAGCAGTTACGAGCCCCCAGGGCTCTATGGCTACACCTTC CASSYEPPGLYGYTF 15 TRBJ1-2 - - TRBV6-6
TGTGCCAGCAGCGGTGCGGGGTCGGGGCGCTACGAGCAGTACTTC CASSGAGSGRYEQYF 15 TRBJ2-7 once - TRBV5-6
TGTGCCAGTAGTATAGTACTCAGGACAGGGAGCAATCAGCCCCAGCATTTT CASSIVLRTGSNQPQHF 17 TRBJ1-5 few TRBD1 TRBV19